A selection of T cell receptor beta chains follows, all from one sample in a study of blood T cell repertoires in COVID-19. The data were produced by immunoSEQ multiplex PCR, yet TCRdb's version contains in-frame clones alone and is incomplete. The sample lists about 200,000 clones, about 86% occurring once. The sequenced material came from PBMCs or T cells enriched from blood (not recorded which). Source of these receptors: a woman aged 40 to 49 with acute COVID-19. Each CDR3 is given with its conserved first and last residue. A D gene is named only where the DNA matches it firmly. Clone size, where shown, is once, few, many, or a class for clones that have expanded.

TRBV9	NA	TRBJ2-1	few	CASSQAGGGEQFF	TGTGCCAGCAGCCAAGCGGGCGGTGGTGAGCAGTTCTTC
TRBV28	TRBD1	TRBJ2-5	once	CASSLSGTGGKETQYF	TGTGCCAGCAGTTTATCGGGGACAGGGGGAAAAGAGACCCAGTACTTC
TRBV5-1	TRBD1	TRBJ2-5	NA	CASSSTGGQETQYF	TGCGCCAGCAGCTCAACAGGGGGCCAAGAGACCCAGTACTTC
TRBV27	TRBD1	TRBJ1-2	NA	CASSRLDRGGDGYTF	TGTGCCAGCAGCCGACTGGACAGGGGTGGGGATGGCTACACCTTC
TRBV6-5	TRBD1	TRBJ1-1	NA	CASRPMGQLNTEAFF	TGTGCCAGCCGTCCTATGGGACAGTTGAACACTGAAGCTTTCTTT
TRBV11-2	NA	TRBJ1-4	NA	CASSPGEKLFF	TGTGCCAGCAGCCCAGGGGAAAAACTGTTTTTT
TRBV3-1/TRBV3-2	TRBD1	TRBJ2-1	NA	CASSQEGPWDRQFF	TGTGCCAGCAGCCAAGAAGGCCCATGGGACAGGCAGTTCTTC
TRBV2	NA	TRBJ1-2	NA	CAGPIATVRGSYTF	TGTGCCGGACCCATCGCGACAGTCCGAGGTAGCTACACCTTC
TRBV7-2	NA	TRBJ1-1	NA	CASSLGGHGEAFF	TGTGCCAGCAGCTTGGGGGGTCACGGGGAAGCTTTCTTT
TRBV9	NA	TRBJ2-5	NA	CASSSTGQETQYF	TGTGCCAGCAGCTCGACAGGACAAGAGACCCAGTACTTC
TRBV2	NA	TRBJ2-5	NA	CASSPSVVDQETQYF	TGTGCCAGCAGTCCCTCGGTGGTAGACCAAGAGACCCAGTACTTC
TRBV5-8	NA	TRBJ1-5	NA	CASTTDGRVLHF	TGTGCCAGCACCACAGACGGGCGGGTGCTTCATTTT
TRBV5-1	NA	TRBJ2-1	NA	CASSLDTGSRNEQFF	TGCGCCAGCAGCTTGGATACAGGGAGTCGCAATGAGCAGTTCTTC
TRBV5-1	TRBD2	TRBJ2-7	NA	CASSLAWGRAESEQYF	TGCGCCAGCAGCTTGGCCTGGGGGAGGGCCGAATCCGAGCAGTACTTC
TRBV6-5	NA	TRBJ2-5	NA	CASSYYEKETQYF	TGTGCCAGCAGTTACTATGAGAAAGAGACCCAGTACTTC
TRBV4-1	TRBD1	TRBJ2-3	NA	CASSQGAQGADTQYF	TGCGCCAGCAGCCAAGGGGCCCAGGGGGCAGATACGCAGTATTTT
TRBV9	TRBD2	TRBJ2-1	NA	CASSEAPGLVRNEQFF	TGTGCCAGCAGCGAGGCCCCGGGACTAGTTAGGAATGAGCAGTTCTTC
TRBV28	TRBD1	TRBJ1-2	NA	CASTPTGYGYTF	TGTGCCAGCACTCCGACAGGGTATGGCTACACCTTC
TRBV6-2/TRBV6-3	TRBD2	TRBJ2-3	NA	CASSYGGTSGGTDTQYF	TGTGCCAGCAGTTACGGGGGGACTAGCGGGGGTACAGATACGCAGTATTTT
TRBV7-9	TRBD1	TRBJ2-1	NA	CASSSTGGSGNEQFF	TGTGCCAGCAGCTCCACAGGGGGTTCGGGCAATGAGCAGTTCTTC
TRBV2	TRBD2	TRBJ2-2	medium-sized	CASSEGREKNTGELFF	TGTGCCAGCAGTGAAGGGCGGGAGAAAAACACCGGGGAGCTGTTTTTT
TRBV6-4	NA	TRBJ2-1	NA	CASSDTGESSGQFF	TGTGCCAGCAGTGACACCGGGGAATCATCTGGGCAGTTCTTC
TRBV9	TRBD2	TRBJ2-6	NA	CASSSRLAGGGGANVLTF	TGTGCCAGCAGCTCGAGACTAGCGGGAGGAGGTGGGGCCAACGTCCTGACTTTC
TRBV4-2	NA	TRBJ2-7	few	CASSPLLQGGDEQYF	TGTGCCAGCAGCCCCCTGCTACAGGGAGGGGACGAGCAGTACTTC
TRBV18	TRBD1	TRBJ1-5	NA	CASSPGQGQPQHF	TGTGCCAGCTCACCGGGACAGGGGCAGCCCCAGCATTTT
TRBV7-2	TRBD1	TRBJ1-6	NA	CASSLGGSNRGYYNSPLHF	TGTGCCAGCAGCTTAGGGGGGAGCAACAGGGGATACTATAATTCACCCCTCCACTTT
TRBV18	NA	TRBJ2-1	NA	CASSPGLGQGNYNEQFF	TGTGCCAGCTCACCAGGTTTGGGGCAGGGGAACTACAATGAGCAGTTCTTC
TRBV25-1	NA	TRBJ2-5	NA	CASSAPGFQETQYF	TGTGCCAGCAGTGCCCCAGGGTTTCAAGAGACCCAGTACTTC
TRBV5-1	TRBD2	TRBJ2-1	once	CASSIRRGGNEQFF	TGCGCCAGCAGTATACGGCGGGGGGGAAATGAGCAGTTCTTC
TRBV5-1	TRBD2	TRBJ2-1	once	CASSLAGLAGYNEQFF	TGCGCCAGCAGCTTGGCAGGACTAGCAGGATACAATGAGCAGTTCTTC
TRBV2	NA	TRBJ2-1	NA	CASSFIAGTISDEQFF	TGTGCCAGCAGTTTTATCGCCGGGACAATTAGCGATGAGCAGTTCTTC
TRBV10-3	NA	TRBJ2-7	NA	CAISESPSARYYEQYF	TGTGCCATCAGTGAGTCGCCTAGCGCGCGTTACTACGAGCAGTACTTC
TRBV28	NA	TRBJ2-1	NA	CASAWRGGDEQFF	TGTGCCAGCGCATGGAGGGGTGGGGATGAGCAGTTCTTC
TRBV7-2	NA	TRBJ1-5	NA	CASSPRGGPQHF	TGTGCCAGCAGCCCAAGGGGGGGGCCCCAGCATTTT
TRBV2	NA	TRBJ2-3	NA	CASRPRLTDTQYF	TGTGCCAGCCGTCCGCGGCTCACAGATACGCAGTATTTT
TRBV7-6	NA	TRBJ2-2	NA	CASSTAYRDTGELFF	TGTGCCAGCAGCACCGCTTACAGGGACACCGGGGAGCTGTTTTTT
TRBV5-1	TRBD2	TRBJ2-1	NA	CASLGTSGNEQFF	TGCGCCAGCCTAGGGACTAGCGGTAATGAGCAGTTCTTC
TRBV28	NA	TRBJ1-2	NA	CASSSRTAGYTF	TGTGCCAGCAGTTCCCGGACTGCTGGCTACACCTTC
TRBV3-1/TRBV3-2	NA	TRBJ1-1	NA	CASSQGGGTEAFF	TGTGCCAGCAGCCAGGGTGGGGGGACTGAAGCTTTCTTT
TRBV24-1	TRBD2	TRBJ2-1	once	CATSDWTSGSYNEQFF	TGTGCCACCAGTGATTGGACTAGCGGGTCTTACAATGAGCAGTTCTTC
TRBV27	TRBD1	TRBJ1-5	NA	CASSPGTVSNQPQHF	TGTGCCAGCAGTCCCGGGACAGTAAGCAATCAGCCCCAGCATTTT
TRBV18	NA	TRBJ1-3	NA	CASSPPGTGNTIYF	TGTGCCAGCTCTCCCCCCGGGACAGGAAACACCATATATTTT
TRBV11-3	NA	TRBJ2-2	NA	CASSKRSGLNTGELFF	TGTGCCAGCAGCAAAAGATCGGGGTTAAACACCGGGGAGCTGTTTTTT
TRBV10-3	NA	TRBJ2-7	NA	CAISGRESSSYEQYF	TGTGCCATCAGTGGCCGGGAGTCAAGCTCCTACGAGCAGTACTTC
TRBV14	NA	TRBJ2-5	NA	CASSQVGQGKETQYF	TGTGCCAGCAGCCAAGTCGGCCAGGGAAAAGAGACCCAGTACTTC
TRBV7-9	TRBD1	TRBJ1-1	NA	CASSFPGQTLNTEAFF	TGTGCCAGCAGCTTCCCGGGACAGACTTTGAACACTGAAGCTTTCTTT
TRBV11-2	TRBD2	TRBJ2-1	NA	CAWKRGGEQFF	TGTGCTTGGAAGCGGGGTGGGGAGCAGTTCTTC
TRBV10-3	TRBD1	TRBJ2-7	once	CAISSGTGKYEQYF	TGTGCCATCAGTTCCGGGACAGGGAAATACGAGCAGTACTTC
TRBV5-6	NA	TRBJ1-4	NA	CASSLEGTRFALSNEKLFF	TGTGCCAGCAGCTTGGAAGGGACACGCTTCGCTCTATCAAATGAAAAACTGTTTTTT
TRBV20-1	TRBD1	TRBJ2-7	NA	CSASGTAYEQYF	TGCAGTGCTAGTGGGACAGCCTACGAGCAGTACTTC
TRBV10-1	NA	TRBJ1-1	few	CASSSDGATEAFF	TGCGCCAGCAGCTCAGATGGGGCCACTGAAGCTTTCTTT
TRBV4-1	NA	TRBJ1-2	NA	CASSQSGLGLRDGYTF	TGCGCCAGCAGCCAAAGCGGGCTGGGACTGCGGGATGGCTACACCTTC
TRBV28	NA	TRBJ2-1	NA	CASGTGQINEQFF	TGTGCCAGCGGAACCGGACAGATCAATGAGCAGTTCTTC
TRBV28	NA	TRBJ2-7	NA	CASSLALNSYEQYF	TGTGCCAGCAGTTTAGCGCTCAACTCCTACGAGCAGTACTTC
TRBV19	TRBD1	TRBJ1-2	NA	CASRVTGGAGYTF	TGTGCCAGTAGAGTGACAGGGGGCGCAGGCTACACCTTC
TRBV5-6	NA	TRBJ2-3	NA	CASSLGLTSTDTQYF	TGTGCCAGCAGCTTAGGACTCACTAGCACAGATACGCAGTATTTT
TRBV18	NA	TRBJ1-1	NA	CASSPSSASTEAFF	TGTGCCAGCTCACCAAGTTCAGCGAGCACTGAAGCTTTCTTT
TRBV5-1	TRBD1	TRBJ2-7	NA	CASSSSGQGYYEQYF	TGCGCCAGCAGCTCCAGCGGACAGGGGTACTACGAGCAGTACTTC
TRBV25-1	TRBD2	TRBJ2-4	NA	CASSKAGGQNIQYF	TGTGCCAGCAGTAAAGCGGGAGGGCAAAACATTCAGTACTTC